Shown below are 25 T cell receptor beta chains from a single sample sequenced in a study of Ad26.COV2.S vaccination and SARS-CoV-2 variants. The table came from immunoSEQ multiplex PCR; TCRdb's copy has only in-frame clones and leaves some out. The sample has 320,000 or so clones, roughly 90% seen once. The treatment was: roughly 19 received Ad26.COV2.S at low or high dose, single or two shots; five or six received placebo; per-sample allocation not given. Collection of samples fell on day 63 after the first vaccine or placebo injection. The sequencing used peripheral blood, collected in a trial of Ad26.COV2.S vaccine versus placebo. The source of these receptors is a person aged 18 to 65 who received the Ad26.COV2.S COVID-19 vaccine or a placebo.

The gene calls are TRBV9 and TRBJ1-2; a possible D gene is TRBD1 (5 bases). The CDR3 is made up of 15 amino acids. V was clipped by 0 bases and J by 0 bases, with 9 bases between them. Germline CDR1 is SGDLS and CDR2 is YYNGEE. CDR3 coding DNA: TGTGCCAGCAGCGTAGACAGGCGAGCTAACTATGGCTACACCTTC. Translation: CASSVDRRANYGYTF.

As for this clone: Other DNA sequences in the sample encode the same CDR3. The gene calls are TRBV27 and TRBJ1-1; D gene ambiguous. V lost 5 bases and J 1 base, leaving 8 bases between the germline ends. The CDR3 runs to 13 residues. Germline V lookup: CDR1 MNHEY, CDR2 SMNVEV (reference sequence). The CDR3 region is CASSEGANTEAFF. As DNA, the CDR3 is TGTGCCAGCAGTGAAGGAGCGAACACTGAAGCTTTCTTT.

A remark on this clone: Different DNA sequences within this sample yield the same CDR3. The chain employs TRBV5-1 and TRBJ1-6; the D is unclear. Germline V lookup: CDR1 SGHRS, CDR2 YFSETQ. V gave up 2 bases and J gave up 7 bases, with 4 bases separating them. The CDR3 runs to 12 residues. The CDR3 here is CASSLENSPLHF. The CDR3, as DNA: TGCGCCAGCAGCTTAGAGAATTCACCCCTCCACTTT. The whole variable domain, remainder taken from reference TRBV5-1 and TRBJ1-6, is KAGVTQTPRYLIKTRGQQVTLSCSPISGHRSVSWYQQTPGQGLQFLFEYFSETQRNKGNFPGRFSGRQFSNSRSEMNVSTLELGDSALYLCASSLENSPLHFGNGTRLTVT.

This clone was detected once. The J gene is TRBJ1-5, the V gene TRBV6-5; 7 nucleotides align to TRBD1. The CDR3 contains 14 residues. The junction had 3 bases not matched to a gene; V was cut back by 4 bases and J by 3 bases. Germline loops: CDR1 MNHEY, CDR2 SVGAGI. The CDR3 spells CASSSDRPNQPQHF. In DNA form, the CDR3 reads TGTGCCAGCAGTTCGGACAGGCCCAATCAGCCCCAGCATTTT.

The rearrangement links TRBV19 to TRBJ2-7; TRBD1 is a possible D gene (6 bases). Trimming left V 2 bases short and J 0 bases short, with 8 bases between. This CDR3 is 14 amino acids long. Germline CDR1 LNHDA, CDR2 SQIVND (reference sequence). CDR3 in DNA: TGTGCCAGTAGTATAACAGGGTCCTCCTACGAGCAGTACGTC. Translated: CASSITGSSYEQYV.

This chain uses TRBV5-5 with TRBJ2-5, with 9 bases aligning to TRBD2. The germline gives CDR1 SGHKS, CDR2 YYEKEE (reference sequence). J was trimmed by 1 base and V by 4 bases; bases with no gene match: 11. This CDR3 spans 17 amino acids. CDR3 loop: CASSLPAGREGQETQYF. As DNA, the CDR3 is TGTGCCAGCAGCCTACCGGCCGGGCGGGAGGGCCAAGAGACCCAGTACTTC.

This rearrangement joins TRBV15 to TRBJ2-7, with TRBD2 matching over 8 bases. J was trimmed by 1 base and V by 0 bases; bases with no gene match: 17. Germline assignment: CDR1 LNHNV and CDR2 YYDKDF (reference sequence). The CDR3 length is 20 residues. The CDR3 sequence: CATSRDSGRVAGTVSYEQYV. The DNA of the CDR3 is TGTGCCACCAGCAGAGATTCTGGGAGGGTAGCGGGGACGGTATCCTACGAGCAGTACGTC.

This chain links TRBV6-2 or TRBV6-3 with TRBJ1-5; 9 bases are shared with TRBD1. CDR1 is MNHEY, CDR2 SVGEGT, per germline. The V and J ends lost 5 bases and 6 bases, in that order; junction bases with no gene match: 11. CDR3 length: 16 amino acids. CDR3 in amino acids: CASSLSGTGIGQPQHF. As DNA, the CDR3 is TGTGCCAGCAGTCTATCCGGGACAGGGATCGGTCAGCCCCAGCATTTT.

The CDR3 region has the DNA TGTGCCAGCAGCCCAGGACAGAGCTATGGCTACACCTTC. Its protein product is CASSPGQSYGYTF. The rearrangement joins TRBV7-3 to TRBJ1-2; maybe TRBD1 (6 bases). Germline lookup yields CDR1 SGHTA and CDR2 FQGTGA. The CDR3 extends over 13 amino acids. Deletions cut 5 bases from V and 4 bases from J, with 11 bases between.

This clone was seen more than once but under ten times. The rearrangement links TRBV7-9 to TRBJ1-2; possible D gene TRBD1, 5 bases. Trimming cost V 5 bases and J 12 bases, with 16 bases left between them. Looked up from germline, CDR1 is SEHNR and CDR2 is FQNEAQ (reference sequence). CDR3 length: 12 amino acids. This CDR3 reads CASSPGPEAHTF. The CDR3 DNA reads as TGTGCCAGCAGCCCGGGACCGGAGGCCCACACCTTC. Filled out from reference TRBV7-9 and TRBJ1-2, the complete variable domain reads DTGVSQNPRHKITKRGQNVTFRCDPISEHNRLYWYRQTLGQGPEFLTYFQNEAQLEKSRLLSDRFSAERPKGSFSTLEIQRTEQGDSAMYLCASSPGPEAHTFGSGTRLTVV.

V and J are TRBV10-3 and TRBJ1-1; TRBD1 matches 8 bases. Germline CDR1 reads ENHRY; CDR2 reads SYGVKD. Trimming removed 10 bases from V and 3 bases from J; junction bases left unmatched: 7. This CDR3 is built from 13 residues. In DNA form, the CDR3 reads TGTGCCAACGGACAGGGCAAGGACACTGAAGCTTTCTTT. Its protein product is CANGQGKDTEAFF.

The DNA of the CDR3 is TGTGCCAGCAGCCAAGGGGACATTCAGTACTTC. Amino acids: CASSQGDIQYF. The chain uses TRBV7-9 and TRBJ2-4; a weak D match, TRBD1 (5 bases). Trimming removed 5 bases at V and 8 bases at J, with 7 bases between. The CDR3 totals 11 residues. Germline V gives CDR1 SEHNR, CDR2 FQNEAQ (reference sequence).

V is TRBV11-3 and J is TRBJ2-3; 15 bases align to TRBD2. Trimming at V came to 0 bases and at J to 9 bases, leaving 7 bases not matched to a gene. Looked up from germline, CDR1 is SGHNT and CDR2 is YENEEA. The CDR3 spans 17 residues. The CDR3 DNA follows: TGTGCCAGCAGCTTAGATTTGGGACTAGCGGGAGGACCAACGCAGTATTTT. Its translation: CASSLDLGLAGGPTQYF.

This rearrangement joins TRBV28 to TRBJ2-1; perhaps TRBD2 as D (5 bases). The germline V gene encodes CDR1 MDHEN and CDR2 SYDVKM. Trimming pared 6 bases from V and 6 bases from J, leaving 12 bases between. CDR3 size: 13 residues. The CDR3 sequence is CASRAGVVNEQFF. For the CDR3, the DNA is TGTGCCAGCAGGGCCGGGGTAGTCAATGAGCAGTTCTTC.

The chain links TRBV27 to TRBJ2-6; D gene ambiguous. The CDR3 spans 14 residues. CDR1 and CDR2 from the germline V gene are MNHEY and SMNVEV (reference sequence). The ends were cut back, 6 bases at V and 0 bases at J, with 6 bases in the middle. The DNA of the CDR3 is TGTGCCAGCAGCATCTACTCTGGGGCCAACGTCCTGACTTTC. Residues: CASSIYSGANVLTF.

This clone was counted a few times. The chain employs TRBV19 and TRBJ2-1; possible D gene TRBD1, 6 bases. Trimming shortened V by 5 bases and J by 2 bases, and 25 bases separated the two germline ends. The CDR3 has 19 amino acids. Germline assignment: CDR1 LNHDA and CDR2 SQIVND (reference sequence). The CDR3 nucleotides are TGTGCCAGTAGTCTTCACTGGACCAGGACAGCCGAAGCCTACAATGAGCAGTTCTTC. Translation: CASSLHWTRTAEAYNEQFF.

The rearrangement joins TRBV9 to TRBJ2-2; 8 bases match TRBD1. The ends lost 0 bases at V and 6 bases at J; junction bases unmatched: 7. Germline CDR1 and CDR2: SGDLS and YYNGEE. This CDR3 has 16 amino acids. DNA of the CDR3: TGTGCCAGCAGCGTAGTTGGCATACAGGGGGCCGGGGAGCTGTTTTTT. It translates to CASSVVGIQGAGELFF.

The gene calls are TRBV4-1 and TRBJ1-2, with 7 bases aligning to TRBD1. The V gene end was trimmed by 1 base and the J gene end by 1 base; junction bases not matched to a gene: 9. In germline, CDR1 is MGHRA, CDR2 YSYEKL. This CDR3 has 17 amino acids. For the CDR3, the DNA is TGCGCCAGCAGCCAAGCGGGAGGGGGCCGTGTTAACTATGGCTACACCTTC. Its translation is CASSQAGGGRVNYGYTF.

The CDR3 DNA follows: TGTGCCAGCAGTGGCCAGGAGAGAGAGACCCAGTACTTC. Amino acid sequence: CASSGQERETQYF. V usage is TRBV12-3 or TRBV12-4 and J usage is TRBJ2-5, with D uncertain. The CDR3 loop spans 13 amino acids. The germline V and J ends were trimmed by 5 bases and 4 bases, with 11 bases remaining between them.

Comment on this clone: The sample contains more than one DNA sequence encoding this CDR3. This chain joins TRBV18 and TRBJ1-6; 9 nucleotides line up with TRBD1. Germline lookup yields CDR1 KGHSH and CDR2 LQKENI. The CDR3 is 14 amino acids. The V and J ends lost 3 bases and 7 bases, in that order; junction bases with no gene match: 1. CDR3 sequence reads: CASSPDRGNSPLHF. CDR3 DNA: TGTGCCAGCTCACCGGACAGGGGAAATTCACCCCTCCACTTT. Supplemented by reference TRBV18 and TRBJ1-6, the full variable domain reads NAGVMQNPRHLVRRRGQEARLRCSPMKGHSHVYWYRQLPEEGLKFMVYLQKENIIDESGMPKERFSAEFPKEGPSILRIQQVVRGDSAAYFCASSPDRGNSPLHFGNGTRLTVT.

The V gene is TRBV7-9, the J gene TRBJ1-6, with D unresolved. CDR3 length: 12 amino acids. Trimming took off 11 bases at V and 5 bases at J, with 10 bases between the two ends. Germline V gene data show CDR1 as SEHNR and CDR2 as FQNEAQ (reference sequence). The CDR3 region is CAATQNNSPLHF. The CDR3 DNA is TGTGCCGCTACACAGAATAATTCACCCCTCCACTTT.

J is TRBJ1-5 and V is TRBV19; a possible D gene is TRBD1 (5 bases). V was clipped by 6 bases and J by 0 bases, with 12 bases between them. The CDR3 runs 15 residues. The germline V gene encodes CDR1 LNHDA and CDR2 SQIVND (reference sequence). CDR3 bases: TGTGCCAGTAGGCCGACAGATAATAGCAATCAGCCCCAGCATTTT. It yields the protein CASRPTDNSNQPQHF.

The chain uses TRBV24-1 and TRBJ2-2, with D unresolved. Looked up from germline, CDR1 is KGHDR and CDR2 is SFDVKD. The V end was cut by 6 bases, the J end by 6 bases, with 13 bases between. CDR3 size: 14 residues. As DNA, the CDR3 is TGTGCCACCAGTCCGGACGGTGTGTCCGGGGAGCTGTTTTTT. It yields the protein CATSPDGVSGELFF.

The rearrangement joins TRBV7-6 to TRBJ2-3; D not resolved. V was clipped by 5 bases and J by 2 bases, with 14 bases between them. CDR1 is SGHVS and CDR2 is FNYEAQ in the germline V gene. The CDR3 totals 15 residues. Here the CDR3 reads CASSLTLSYTDTQYF. As DNA, the CDR3 is TGTGCCAGCAGCCTGACCCTATCTTACACAGATACGCAGTATTTT.

This chain connects TRBV2 to TRBJ2-7; the D is unclear. This CDR3 is 12 amino acids long. V shed 8 bases and J shed 2 bases, with 10 bases lying between them. The germline V gene encodes CDR1 SNHLY and CDR2 FYNNEI. CDR3 DNA: TGTGCCAGCCTGATCGTAACCTACGAGCAGTACGTC. This sequence encodes CASLIVTYEQYV.